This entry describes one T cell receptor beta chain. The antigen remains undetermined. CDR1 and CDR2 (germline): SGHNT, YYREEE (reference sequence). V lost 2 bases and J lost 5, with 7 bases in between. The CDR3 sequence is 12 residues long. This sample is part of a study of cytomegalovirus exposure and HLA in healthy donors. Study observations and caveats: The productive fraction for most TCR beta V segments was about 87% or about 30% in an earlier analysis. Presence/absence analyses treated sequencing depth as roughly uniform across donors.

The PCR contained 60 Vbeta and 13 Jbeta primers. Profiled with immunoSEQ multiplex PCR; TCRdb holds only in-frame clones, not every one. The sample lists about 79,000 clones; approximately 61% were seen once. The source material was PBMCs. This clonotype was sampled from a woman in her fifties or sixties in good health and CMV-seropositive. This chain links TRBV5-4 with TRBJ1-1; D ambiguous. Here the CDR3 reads CASSFDGTEAFF. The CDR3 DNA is TGTGCCAGCAGCTTTGACGGGACTGAAGCTTTCTTT.